A single sample is the source of the 14 T cell receptor beta chains below, sequenced in a study of beta chain features in type 1 diabetes. Study-wide findings and caveats: Shorter TCRB CDR3s, moderately but significantly so, marked every one of the four CD4+ subsets in Type 1 diabetes patients.

The isolated RNA, all of it, was reverse transcribed, so expressed TCRB transcripts were what got sequenced. The method was immunoSEQ multiplex PCR; TCRdb's version includes in-frame clones alone and lacks a portion of them. The data show 150,000 to 200,000 clones, roughly 65% seen once. These TCRs' antigens remain unknown. Sample: naive CD4+ T cells from blood. All receptors derive from a young man with type 1 diabetes.

V is TRBV4-3 and J is TRBJ2-1; D may correspond to TRBD1 or TRBD2 (5 bases each). This CDR3 comprises 15 residues. Per germline, CDR1 LGHNA and CDR2 YSLEER. Trimming cost V 2 bases and J 2 bases, with 10 bases left between them. The CDR3 reads CASSQRRGPYNEQFF. The DNA for the CDR3 is TGCGCCAGCAGCCAAAGACGGGGCCCCTACAATGAGCAGTTCTTC.

V gene TRBV10-3 combines with J gene TRBJ2-3, with D unclear. The germline gives CDR1 ENHRY, CDR2 SYGVKD. Deletions cut 2 bases from V and 0 bases from J, with 3 bases between. This CDR3 is built from 13 residues. Here the CDR3 DNA reads TGTGCCATCAGTGAGGCCAGCACAGATACGCAGTATTTT. Translation gives CAISEASTDTQYF.

The table lists this clone with a count of one. The chain combines TRBV4-3 with TRBJ1-6; 9 nucleotides align to TRBD1. Germline V gene data show CDR1 as LGHNA and CDR2 as YSLEER. Trimming at V came to 1 base and at J to 5 bases, leaving 9 bases not matched to a gene. This CDR3 contains 18 residues. CDR3 amino acids: CASSQVHQGTGNNSPLHF. The CDR3 bases are TGCGCCAGCAGCCAAGTACACCAGGGGACAGGGAATAATTCACCCCTCCACTTT.

The chain has TRBV7-2 and TRBJ1-6; 8 positions match TRBD1. Trimming removed 5 bases from V and 10 bases from J; junction bases left unmatched: 7. The CDR3 is made up of 14 amino acids. Germline CDR1 is SGHTA and CDR2 is FQGNSA. The DNA for the CDR3 is TGTGCCAGCAGCATGCAGGGGGCACGGTCACCCCTCCACTTT. It specifies CASSMQGARSPLHF.

This clone was detected a few times. The chain combines TRBV15 with TRBJ1-6; TRBD1 agrees at 10 bases. Germline CDR1 and CDR2: LNHNV and YYDKDF (reference sequence). The CDR3 consists of 16 residues. The V segment lost 1 base and the J segment 8 bases; nucleotides outside the gene matches: 5. The CDR3 DNA reads TGTGCCACCAGCAGAGCAACGACAGGGGGCGATTCACCCCTCCACTTT. This encodes CATSRATTGGDSPLHF.

In this sample, this clone turned up once. This rearrangement joins TRBV2 to TRBJ1-5; D is undetermined. Germline V gene data show CDR1 as SNHLY and CDR2 as FYNNEI. The CDR3 sequence is 14 residues long. V lost 4 bases and J lost 3, with 10 bases in between. This CDR3 is CASSAGEFNQPQHF. Written as DNA, the CDR3 is TGTGCCAGCAGTGCTGGGGAATTCAATCAGCCCCAGCATTTT.

This clone was detected only a few times. The V and J genes are TRBV29-1 and TRBJ2-7; D may correspond to TRBD1 or TRBD2 (6 bases each). The CDR3 is 11 amino acids. The V end was cut by 4 bases, the J end by 7 bases, with 11 bases between. The germline V gene has CDR1 SQVTM and CDR2 ANQGSEA. This CDR3 is CSVAGAREQYF. The CDR3 nucleotides read TGCAGCGTTGCGGGGGCTCGGGAGCAGTACTTC.

V is TRBV6-5 and J is TRBJ1-4, with D tentatively TRBD1 (6 bases). CDR1 is MNHEY and CDR2 is SVGAGI in the germline V gene. V lost 6 bases to trimming and J lost 8 bases, with 13 bases between them. The CDR3 loop spans 13 amino acids. The CDR3 nucleotides read TGTGCCAGCAGCCGTCTAGGACAGGAAAAACTGTTTTTT. Translating gives CASSRLGQEKLFF.

The chain combines TRBV25-1 with TRBJ2-7; D gene ambiguous. Trimming left V 3 bases short and J 7 bases short, with 13 bases between. This CDR3 is 13 amino acids long. Germline V gene lookup returns CDR1 MGHDK and CDR2 SYGVNS. The CDR3 region has the DNA TGTGCCAGCAGTGATCGCGCCCCTGGGGAGCAGTACTTC. Residues: CASSDRAPGEQYF.

There are a few counts of this clone. The J gene is TRBJ2-7, the V gene TRBV15, with a tentative D call TRBD2 (7 bases). Germline V gene lookup returns CDR1 LNHNV and CDR2 YYDKDF (reference sequence). The CDR3 is made up of 17 amino acids. Trimming stripped 1 base from V and 1 base from J, with 17 bases between. CDR3 sequence reads: CATSRGSGGLGSYEQYF. CDR3 coding DNA: TGTGCCACCAGCAGAGGATCCGGGGGGCTAGGATCCTACGAGCAGTACTTC.

This rearrangement joins TRBV7-6 to TRBJ2-7, with D uncertain. This CDR3 contains 14 residues. Trimming removed 1 base from V and 5 bases from J, with 12 bases in between. Germline CDR1 is SGHVS and CDR2 is FNYEAQ. CDR3 DNA sequence: TGTGCCAGCAGCTTAGGGTCTGGTCTTAACGAGCAGTACTTC. It yields the protein CASSLGSGLNEQYF.

The chain uses TRBV5-1 and TRBJ2-1, with D perhaps TRBD1 or TRBD2 (5 bases each). V was trimmed by 4 bases and J by 5 bases, leaving 19 bases between them. The CDR3 has 16 residues. The germline CDR1 and CDR2 sequences are SGHRS and YFSETQ. This CDR3 reads CASSPWDETYHNEQFF. The DNA of the CDR3 is TGCGCCAGCAGCCCCTGGGACGAAACCTACCACAATGAGCAGTTCTTC. Full variable domain (outside the CDR3, taken from reference TRBV5-1 and TRBJ2-1): KAGVTQTPRYLIKTRGQQVTLSCSPISGHRSVSWYQQTPGQGLQFLFEYFSETQRNKGNFPGRFSGRQFSNSRSEMNVSTLELGDSALYLCASSPWDETYHNEQFFGPGTRLTVL.

The chain combines TRBV29-1 with TRBJ1-1; D remains ambiguous. Germline CDR1 is SQVTM and CDR2 is ANQGSEA. The length of the CDR3 is 15 residues. The V gene lost 1 base and the J gene lost 0 bases, with 12 bases spanning the gap. The CDR3 region is CSVEVAEVMNTEAFF. CDR3 sequence (DNA): TGCAGCGTTGAAGTGGCGGAGGTCATGAACACTGAAGCTTTCTTT.

The chain joins TRBV11-2 to TRBJ2-4; a weak D match, TRBD2 (6 bases). Trimming cost V 5 bases and J 9 bases, with 23 bases left between them. Germline V gives CDR1 SGHAT, CDR2 FQNNGV. The CDR3 is 16 residues long. The CDR3 bases are TGTGCCAGCAGCCCTGAAGGGGTTAGCGGAGTTTTCATTCAGTACTTC. Protein: CASSPEGVSGVFIQYF.